A single sample gave rise to the 13 T cell receptor beta chains below, sequenced in a study of T-cell memory formation after mild COVID-19. TCRdb recomputed calls from the 5' RACE reads with MiXCR, one row per CDR3 protein. Found here are 450,000 or so distinct CDR3 sequences, around 25% of them singletons; the top ten hold about 12%. Material for sequencing was PBMCs or a T cell subset sorted from them (not recorded which). The receptors originated from an adult woman who had mild COVID-19 (a few samples of this study predate the infection). Cell type and time point are not known.

This clonotype was observed at least ten times. The rearrangement uses TRBV5-1 and TRBJ2-1, with 11 bases matching TRBD2. The CDR3 is made up of 15 amino acids. The V gene end was trimmed by 3 bases and the J gene end by 5 bases; junction bases not matched to a gene: 4. Germline CDR1 is SGHRS and CDR2 is YFSETQ. This CDR3 is CASSSTSGVNNEQFF. CDR3 nucleotide sequence: TGCGCCAGCAGCTCGACTAGCGGGGTTAACAATGAGCAGTTCTTC.

This clonotype was seen more than once but under ten times. The rearrangement links TRBV27 to TRBJ2-3, with 7 bases identical to TRBD1. CDR1 is MNHEY and CDR2 is SMNVEV in the germline V gene (reference sequence). The CDR3 extends over 15 amino acids. Trimming at V came to 2 bases and at J to 2 bases, leaving 4 bases not matched to a gene. The CDR3 spells CASSLGQVLTDTQYF. CDR3 nucleotide sequence: TGTGCCAGCAGTTTAGGACAGGTCCTCACAGATACGCAGTATTTT.

This clonotype was recorded at least ten times. V and J are TRBV24-1 and TRBJ2-2; D ambiguous. The length of the CDR3 is 12 residues. Per germline, CDR1 KGHDR and CDR2 SFDVKD. The germline V and J ends were trimmed by 9 bases and 1 base, with 5 bases remaining between them. The CDR3: CATSGNTGELFF. In DNA form, the CDR3 reads TGTGCCACCTCAGGGAACACCGGGGAGCTGTTTTTT.

A few counts support this clonotype. The chain couples TRBV4-3 to TRBJ2-6; perhaps TRBD2 as D (6 bases). CDR3 length equals 19 residues. Germline CDR1 reads LGHNA; CDR2 reads YSLEER. The V gene lost 1 base and the J gene lost 0 bases, with 16 bases spanning the gap. CDR3 sequence (DNA): TGCGCCAGCAGCCAAGTAGGTACTAGCCTCTACTCTGGGGCCAACGTCCTGACTTTC. Amino acids: CASSQVGTSLYSGANVLTF.

This clonotype was counted at least ten times. This chain connects TRBV3-1 to TRBJ2-5; 7 positions match TRBD2. Unmatched junction bases numbered 7, after V lost 4 bases and J lost 5 bases. The CDR3 covers 14 residues. The V gene's germline CDR1 is LGHDT and CDR2 YNNKEL (reference sequence). The CDR3 sequence: CASSLRTRGETQYF. The CDR3 nucleotides are TGTGCCAGCAGCCTCAGGACTAGAGGGGAGACCCAGTACTTC.

The chain employs TRBV30 and TRBJ2-7; no reliable D call. The CDR3 loop spans 12 amino acids. Trimming pared 3 bases from V and 7 bases from J, leaving 13 bases between. CDR1 is GTSNPN, CDR2 SVGIG, per germline (reference sequence). The DNA for the CDR3 is TGTGCCTGGAGCCTCACAAGTACTGAGCAGTACTTC. It is translated as CAWSLTSTEQYF. The full variable domain, in which reference TRBV30 and TRBJ2-7 provide the parts outside the CDR3, is SQTIHQWPATLVQPVGSPLSLECTVEGTSNPNLYWYRQAAGRGLQLLFYSVGIGQISSEVPQNLSASRPQDRQFILSSKKLLLSDSGFYLCAWSLTSTEQYFGPGTRLTVT.

The V call is TRBV5-1, the J call TRBJ2-7; perhaps TRBD2 as D (6 bases). The CDR3 spans 16 residues. Trimming cost V 5 bases and J 1 base, with 19 bases left between them. Per germline, CDR1 SGHRS and CDR2 YFSETQ. CDR3 DNA: TGCGCCAGCAGGTTGCTAGGGAAGGAGGGGTCCTACGAGCAGTACTTC. This translates into CASRLLGKEGSYEQYF.

This clonotype was picked up a small number of times. The chain is built from TRBV2 and TRBJ2-5; 8 nucleotides agree with TRBD1. There are 16 residues in the CDR3. Trimming at V came to 5 bases and at J to 1 base, leaving 9 bases not matched to a gene. Germline CDR1 and CDR2: SNHLY and FYNNEI. For the CDR3, the DNA is TGTGCCAGCAGTTCGGATTCCAGGGGGCTCCAAGAGACCCAGTACTTC. It codes for CASSSDSRGLQETQYF.

As DNA, the CDR3 is TGTGCCAGCAGTTACCACCACGGAGGTGAAGCTTTCTTT. Protein: CASSYHHGGEAFF. V and J are TRBV6-5 and TRBJ1-1; no definite D call. Per germline, CDR1 MNHEY and CDR2 SVGAGI. Deletions cut 2 bases from V and 7 bases from J, with 11 bases between. This CDR3 is built from 13 residues.

This clonotype appeared many times. This sequence joins TRBV7-2 and TRBJ2-6; D perhaps matches TRBD1 (6 bases). Per germline, CDR1 SGHTA and CDR2 FQGNSA. This CDR3 comprises 19 residues. The V and J ends lost 5 bases and 1 base respectively, with 21 bases between them. The CDR3 DNA reads TGTGCCAGCAGCGTACAGCATCGCAGGGGTCCGTCTGGGGCCAACGTCCTGACTTTC. Translation: CASSVQHRRGPSGANVLTF.

This rearrangement joins TRBV28 to TRBJ2-7, with 7 bases that match TRBD1. J gave up 3 bases and V 6 bases, and 8 bases lay outside the gene matches. The CDR3 extends over 14 amino acids. CDR1 MDHEN and CDR2 SYDVKM come from the germline V gene. CDR3 region: CASSSAGGVYEQYF. The CDR3, as DNA: TGTGCCAGCAGCAGTGCAGGGGGTGTCTACGAGCAGTACTTC.

This clonotype was counted only a few times. The chain combines TRBV21-1 with TRBJ2-5; TRBD2 is taken as the D call from the table, unchecked against the DNA. TRBV21-1 is marked as a pseudogene. The CDR3 totals 11 residues. CDR3 sequence (DNA): TGTGCCAGCAGCAATCGGGTTAGCGGGTACTTC. Its protein is CASSNRVSGYF.

The chain employs TRBV7-2 and TRBJ1-1, with 8 bases lining up with TRBD1. Germline V CDR1 and CDR2: SGHTA, FQGNSA. This CDR3 has 15 residues. The V and J ends lost 5 bases and 1 base, in that order; junction bases with no gene match: 6. CDR3 in amino acids: CASSQIGTGNTEAFF. For the CDR3, the DNA is TGTGCCAGCAGCCAAATCGGGACAGGGAACACTGAAGCTTTCTTT. The variable domain in full, completed from reference TRBV7-2 and TRBJ1-1, reads GAGVSQSPSNKVTEKGKDVELRCDPISGHTALYWYRQSLGQGLEFLIYFQGNSAPDKSGLPSDRFSAERTGGSVSTLTIQRTQQEDSAVYLCASSQIGTGNTEAFFGQGTRLTVV.